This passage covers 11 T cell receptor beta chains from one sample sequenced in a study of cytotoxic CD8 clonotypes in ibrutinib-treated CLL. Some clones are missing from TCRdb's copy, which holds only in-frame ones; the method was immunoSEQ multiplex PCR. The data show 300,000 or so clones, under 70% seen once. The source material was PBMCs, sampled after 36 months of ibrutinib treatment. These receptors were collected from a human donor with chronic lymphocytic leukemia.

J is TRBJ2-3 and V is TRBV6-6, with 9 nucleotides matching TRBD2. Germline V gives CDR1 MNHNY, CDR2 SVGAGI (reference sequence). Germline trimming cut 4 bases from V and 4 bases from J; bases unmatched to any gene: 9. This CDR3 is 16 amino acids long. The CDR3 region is CASSSGGLAVPDTQYF. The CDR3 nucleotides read TGTGCCAGCAGTTCCGGGGGACTAGCTGTCCCAGATACGCAGTATTTT.

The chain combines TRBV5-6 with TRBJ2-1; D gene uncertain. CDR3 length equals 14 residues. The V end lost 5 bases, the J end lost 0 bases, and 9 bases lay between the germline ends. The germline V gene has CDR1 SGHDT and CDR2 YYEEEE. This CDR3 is CASSTESSYNEQFF. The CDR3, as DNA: TGTGCCAGCAGTACAGAGAGCTCCTACAATGAGCAGTTCTTC.

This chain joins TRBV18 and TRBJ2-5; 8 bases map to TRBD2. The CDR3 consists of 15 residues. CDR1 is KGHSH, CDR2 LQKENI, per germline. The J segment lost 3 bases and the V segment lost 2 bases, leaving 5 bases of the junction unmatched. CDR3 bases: TGTGCCAGCTCACCAGGGCTAGCGGGTAAAGAGACCCAGTACTTC. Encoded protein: CASSPGLAGKETQYF.

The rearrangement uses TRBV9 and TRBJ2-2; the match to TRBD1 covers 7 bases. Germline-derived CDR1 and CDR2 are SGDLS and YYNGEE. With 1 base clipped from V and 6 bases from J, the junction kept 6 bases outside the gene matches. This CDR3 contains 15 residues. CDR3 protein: CASSVRQGAPGELFF. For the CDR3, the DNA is TGTGCCAGCAGCGTACGACAGGGAGCACCCGGGGAGCTGTTTTTT.

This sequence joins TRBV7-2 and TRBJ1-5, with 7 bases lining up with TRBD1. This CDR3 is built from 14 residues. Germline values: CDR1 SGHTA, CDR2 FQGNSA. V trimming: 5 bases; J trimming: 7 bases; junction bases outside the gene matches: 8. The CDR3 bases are TGTGCCAGCAGCCGTACAGGGGCGGGACAGCCCCAGCATTTT. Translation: CASSRTGAGQPQHF.

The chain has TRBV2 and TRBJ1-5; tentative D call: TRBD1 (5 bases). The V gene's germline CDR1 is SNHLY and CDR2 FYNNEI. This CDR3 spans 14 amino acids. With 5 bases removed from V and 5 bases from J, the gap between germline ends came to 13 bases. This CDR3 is CASSRPFRDQPQHF. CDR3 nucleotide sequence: TGTGCCAGCAGTCGACCATTCAGGGATCAGCCCCAGCATTTT.

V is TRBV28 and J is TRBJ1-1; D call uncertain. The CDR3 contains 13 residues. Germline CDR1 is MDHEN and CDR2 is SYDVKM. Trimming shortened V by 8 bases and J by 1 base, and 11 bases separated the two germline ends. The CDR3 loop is CASGGSTNTEAFF. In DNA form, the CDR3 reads TGTGCCAGCGGAGGGTCTACGAACACTGAAGCTTTCTTT.

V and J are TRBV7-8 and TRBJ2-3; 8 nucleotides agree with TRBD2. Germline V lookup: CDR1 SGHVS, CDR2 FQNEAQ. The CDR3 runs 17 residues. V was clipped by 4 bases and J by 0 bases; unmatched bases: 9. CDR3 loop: CASSSPQREPSTDTQYF. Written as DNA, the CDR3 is TGTGCCAGCAGCTCCCCACAGCGGGAGCCTAGCACAGATACGCAGTATTTT.

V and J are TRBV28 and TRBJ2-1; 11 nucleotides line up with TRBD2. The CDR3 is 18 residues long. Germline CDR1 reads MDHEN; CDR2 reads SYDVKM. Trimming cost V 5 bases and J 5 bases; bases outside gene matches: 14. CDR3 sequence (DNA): TGTGCCAGCAGTCCCCTTATCCTTCTAGCGGGAGGAGACAATGAGCAGTTCTTC. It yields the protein CASSPLILLAGGDNEQFF.

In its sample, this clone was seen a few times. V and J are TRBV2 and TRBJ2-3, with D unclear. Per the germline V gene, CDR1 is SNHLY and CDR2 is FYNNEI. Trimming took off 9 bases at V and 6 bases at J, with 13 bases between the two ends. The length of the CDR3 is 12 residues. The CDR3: CASTFRSDTQYF. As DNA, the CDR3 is TGTGCCAGTACCTTTCGGTCCGATACGCAGTATTTT. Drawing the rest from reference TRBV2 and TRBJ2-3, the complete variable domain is EPEVTQTPSHQVTQMGQEVILRCVPISNHLYFYWYRQILGQKVEFLVSFYNNEISEKSEIFDDQFSVERPDGSNFTLKIRSTKLEDSAMYFCASTFRSDTQYFGPGTRLTVL.

The CDR3, as DNA: TGCGCCAGCAGCCCGCGACAGGGAGTTAACTATGGCTACACCTTC. Protein product: CASSPRQGVNYGYTF. The chain combines TRBV4-1 with TRBJ1-2; 7 bases are a match to TRBD1. Germline-derived CDR1 and CDR2 are MGHRA and YSYEKL. Trimming cost V 4 bases and J 1 base; bases outside gene matches: 6. The CDR3 has 15 residues.